The 24 T cell receptor beta chains in this list originate from one sample, sequenced in a study of T-cell reconstitution after alpha-beta-depleted transplantation in children. This sample's TCRbeta library carried unique molecular identifier barcodes. TCRdb passed the PCR reads through MiXCR, listing each CDR3 protein once. The sample includes almost 500,000 distinct CDR3 sequences, around 13% of them seen just once. The sample was PBMCs from the stem cell graft donor, taken from the stem cell graft. These receptors originate from a human donor who donated a stem cell graft to a child with combined immunodeficiency.

The chain employs TRBV3-1 and TRBJ2-5, with 11 bases lining up with TRBD2. The CDR3 loop spans 15 amino acids. With 8 bases clipped from V and 5 bases from J, the junction kept 10 bases outside the gene matches. CDR1 LGHDT and CDR2 YNNKEL come from the germline V gene (reference sequence). CDR3 loop: CASESSLAGAETQYF. For the CDR3, the DNA is TGTGCCAGCGAATCGTCACTAGCGGGAGCGGAGACCCAGTACTTC.

The V call is TRBV20-1, the J call TRBJ2-2; 8 nucleotides line up with TRBD2. CDR1 is DFQATT, CDR2 SNEGSKA, per germline (reference sequence). The V segment lost 6 bases and the J segment 3 bases; nucleotides outside the gene matches: 12. The length of the CDR3 is 16 residues. CDR3 DNA sequence: TGCAGTGCCTCCTACGGGGCGGGGGGTCACACCGGGGAGCTGTTTTTT. Protein sequence: CSASYGAGGHTGELFF.

This clonotype came up a few times. The V gene is TRBV18, the J gene TRBJ2-7; D not resolved. With 2 bases removed from V and 7 bases from J, the gap between germline ends came to 12 bases. CDR3 length: 13 amino acids. Germline values: CDR1 KGHSH, CDR2 LQKENI. The CDR3 DNA reads as TGTGCCAGCTCACCAACGGCCCCTGGAGAGCAGTACTTC. Translating gives CASSPTAPGEQYF.

In this sample, this clonotype turned up a few times. J is TRBJ1-1 and V is TRBV3-1; a possible D gene is TRBD1 (6 bases). The V gene's germline CDR1 is LGHDT and CDR2 YNNKEL (reference sequence). CDR3 size: 15 residues. V was shortened by 0 bases and J by 4 bases, with 12 bases between the two germline ends. The CDR3 loop reads CASSQDWGATTEAFF. CDR3 coding DNA: TGTGCCAGCAGCCAAGATTGGGGGGCTACCACTGAAGCTTTCTTT.

The chain is built from TRBV19 and TRBJ2-2; perhaps TRBD1 as D (6 bases). Germline V gene data show CDR1 as LNHDA and CDR2 as SQIVND (reference sequence). There are 14 residues in the CDR3. V lost 5 bases and J lost 6, with 13 bases in between. The CDR3: CASSGQTSAGELFF. CDR3 DNA: TGTGCCAGTAGTGGACAGACATCGGCCGGGGAGCTGTTTTTT.

This clonotype appeared many times. The J gene is TRBJ2-1, the V gene TRBV24-1, with TRBD1 matching 8 bases. This CDR3 contains 17 residues. CDR1 and CDR2 from the germline V gene are KGHDR and SFDVKD. V was clipped by 0 bases and J by 2 bases; unmatched bases: 5. The CDR3: CATSDLPRQGTYNEQFF. The CDR3 DNA is TGTGCCACCAGTGATTTGCCCCGACAGGGGACCTACAATGAGCAGTTCTTC.

As to this clonotype: One end of the junction does not line up with germline, which may come from a read error. The chain has TRBV5-1 and TRBJ2-3; TRBD2 aligns across 8 bases. Germline values: CDR1 SGHRS, CDR2 YFSETQ. The CDR3 has 16 residues. The CDR3 DNA follows: TGCGCCAGCAGCTTGTCTAGCGGGCCAACCACAGATACGCAGAATTTT. Its protein product is CASSLSSGPTTDTQNF.

The chain combines TRBV12-3 or TRBV12-4 with TRBJ2-2, with D possibly TRBD2 on 6 matching bases. V lost 6 bases to trimming and J lost 0 bases, with 14 bases between them. The CDR3 is made up of 16 amino acids. CDR3 nucleotide sequence: TGTGCCAGCAGGGCACCACTAGCAGCGAACACCGGGGAGCTGTTTTTT. Translation gives CASRAPLAANTGELFF.

The rearrangement joins TRBV7-9 to TRBJ2-1; 11 bases are a match to TRBD2. The CDR3 has 15 residues. The germline gives CDR1 SEHNR, CDR2 FQNEAQ (reference sequence). Unmatched junction bases numbered 8, after V lost 4 bases and J lost 9 bases. DNA for the CDR3: TGTGCCAGCAGCTCGCTAGCGGGAGGAGTCGGTGAGCAGTTCTTC. This encodes CASSSLAGGVGEQFF.

This clonotype was seen ten or more times. CDR3 in DNA: TGTGCCAGCAGCCATAGCCCTAACGAGCAGTACTTC. Its translation is CASSHSPNEQYF. The genes are TRBV3-1 and TRBJ2-7; D ambiguous. The CDR3 extends over 12 amino acids. Germline V lookup: CDR1 LGHDT, CDR2 YNNKEL (reference sequence). V gave up 3 bases and J gave up 5 bases, with 8 bases separating them.

This clonotype was recorded many times. The rearrangement joins TRBV15 to TRBJ2-3; 8 bases are shared with TRBD2. V gave up 5 bases and J gave up 4 bases; unmatched junction bases: 11. Germline V lookup: CDR1 LNHNV, CDR2 YYDKDF (reference sequence). There are 16 residues in the CDR3. The CDR3 reads CATSSTAGVGPDTQYF. As DNA, the CDR3 is TGTGCCACCAGCTCAACAGCGGGGGTAGGGCCAGATACGCAGTATTTT.

This clonotype was picked up a small number of times. CDR3 DNA: TGTGCCAGCAGTTTCGGGACAGGGCTCTTCAGCAATCAGCCCCAGCATTTT. Its protein product is CASSFGTGLFSNQPQHF. The chain joins TRBV28 to TRBJ1-5; 9 nucleotides align to TRBD1. CDR1 is MDHEN, CDR2 SYDVKM, per germline. The J segment lost 1 base and the V segment lost 3 bases, leaving 7 bases of the junction unmatched. This CDR3 is 17 amino acids long.

This clonotype was picked up a small number of times. The chain uses TRBV3-1 and TRBJ2-5; 11 nucleotides align to TRBD1. This CDR3 region has 17 residues. Germline CDR1 reads LGHDT; CDR2 reads YNNKEL (reference sequence). The J segment lost 1 base and the V segment lost 1 base, leaving 5 bases of the junction unmatched. CDR3 DNA sequence: TGTGCCAGCAGCCAAGTCGGGACAGGGGGAATCCAAGAGACCCAGTACTTC. Residues: CASSQVGTGGIQETQYF.

V gene TRBV11-2 combines with J gene TRBJ1-6, with no clear D. Deletions cut 2 bases from V and 12 bases from J, with 11 bases between. Germline V gene data show CDR1 as SGHAT and CDR2 as FQNNGV. This CDR3 region has 13 residues. The CDR3 bases are TGTGCCAGCAGCTTACGCTCAAACGGACCCCTCCACTTT. Protein product: CASSLRSNGPLHF.

This clonotype came up a few times. CDR3 bases: TGCAGTGCTAGAAAAACCCAACGGACGGGGTTTGGTGAGCAGTACTTC. It is translated as CSARKTQRTGFGEQYF. This rearrangement joins TRBV20-1 to TRBJ2-7; D is perhaps TRBD2 (5 bases). Trimming removed 2 bases from V and 7 bases from J, with 24 bases in between. The germline V gene encodes CDR1 DFQATT and CDR2 SNEGSKA (reference sequence). The CDR3 has 16 residues.

The chain joins TRBV9 to TRBJ2-5; TRBD2 agrees at 9 bases. Per germline, CDR1 SGDLS and CDR2 YYNGEE. The CDR3 length is 15 residues. The ends lost 3 bases at V and 2 bases at J; junction bases unmatched: 5. CDR3 in amino acids: CASSDRLAAQETQYF. The DNA for the CDR3 is TGTGCCAGCAGCGATCGACTAGCGGCTCAAGAGACCCAGTACTTC.

The rearrangement uses TRBV12-3 or TRBV12-4 and TRBJ1-5; the D is unclear. The CDR3 totals 14 residues. With 3 bases removed from V and 1 base from J, the gap between germline ends came to 7 bases. The CDR3 DNA follows: TGTGCCAGCAGTTTGAGTGACAGCAATCAGCCCCAGCATTTT. Its translation: CASSLSDSNQPQHF.

The sample holds a few counts of this clonotype. The chain joins TRBV23-1 to TRBJ2-3; TRBD1 matches 11 bases. TRBV23-1 is an ORF, and what it does is uncertain. J was trimmed by 0 bases and V by 3 bases; bases with no gene match: 17. The CDR3 runs 21 residues. Written as DNA, the CDR3 is TGCGCCAGCAGTCAGCGGCCGGGACAGGGGGTGAGGGTTTCAAGCACAGATACGCAGTATTTT. Translating it yields CASSQRPGQGVRVSSTDTQYF.

This clonotype was observed many times. The chain joins TRBV6-2 or TRBV6-3 to TRBJ2-1; TRBD2 matches 12 bases. Germline CDR1 reads MNHEY; CDR2 reads SVGEGT. J gave up 7 bases and V 7 bases, and 11 bases lay outside the gene matches. The CDR3 loop spans 16 amino acids. CDR3 amino acids: CASTLLAGGVGNEQFF. The CDR3 DNA sequence: TGTGCCAGCACGTTACTAGCGGGAGGAGTTGGGAATGAGCAGTTCTTC.

This clonotype was seen a few times. This chain joins TRBV12-3 or TRBV12-4 and TRBJ2-1; D gene unclear. There are 13 residues in the CDR3. The V end lost 0 bases, the J end lost 6 bases, and 6 bases lay between the germline ends. This CDR3 reads CASSLAGFNEQFF. In nucleotides, the CDR3 is TGTGCCAGCAGTTTAGCGGGATTCAATGAGCAGTTCTTC.

Many counts were recorded for this clonotype. The CDR3 DNA reads TGTGCCAGCAGCGTATTAGGAGGGGGCCACACCGGGGAGCTGTTTTTT. This gives the protein CASSVLGGGHTGELFF. The chain uses TRBV9 and TRBJ2-2; D is possibly TRBD1 (7 bases). The CDR3 extends over 16 amino acids. The V gene's germline CDR1 is SGDLS and CDR2 YYNGEE. Trimming pared 1 base from V and 3 bases from J, leaving 13 bases between.

This chain links TRBV29-1 with TRBJ2-2; D could derive from TRBD1 or TRBD2 (5 bases each). CDR3 length equals 14 residues. Germline V gene lookup returns CDR1 SQVTM and CDR2 ANQGSEA. With 2 bases removed from V and 1 base from J, the gap between germline ends came to 8 bases. The CDR3 protein is CSVERDQNTGELFF. CDR3 DNA: TGCAGCGTTGAAAGGGACCAGAACACCGGGGAGCTGTTTTTT.

This clonotype was seen only a few times. V usage is TRBV12-3 or TRBV12-4 and J usage is TRBJ2-1; TRBD2 matches 8 bases. This CDR3 has 14 residues. Germline trimming cut 6 bases from V and 8 bases from J; bases unmatched to any gene: 9. The CDR3: CASRRSGSRYEQFF. As DNA, the CDR3 is TGTGCCAGCAGACGGAGCGGGAGTAGGTATGAGCAGTTCTTC.

Only a few counts were recorded for this clonotype. The chain links TRBV12-3 or TRBV12-4 to TRBJ1-1, with D maybe TRBD1 (6 bases). This CDR3 is 13 amino acids long. Trimming cost V 0 bases and J 4 bases, with 6 bases left between them. CDR3 in amino acids: CASSLADSTEAFF. In nucleotides, the CDR3 is TGTGCCAGCAGTTTAGCGGACAGCACTGAAGCTTTCTTT.